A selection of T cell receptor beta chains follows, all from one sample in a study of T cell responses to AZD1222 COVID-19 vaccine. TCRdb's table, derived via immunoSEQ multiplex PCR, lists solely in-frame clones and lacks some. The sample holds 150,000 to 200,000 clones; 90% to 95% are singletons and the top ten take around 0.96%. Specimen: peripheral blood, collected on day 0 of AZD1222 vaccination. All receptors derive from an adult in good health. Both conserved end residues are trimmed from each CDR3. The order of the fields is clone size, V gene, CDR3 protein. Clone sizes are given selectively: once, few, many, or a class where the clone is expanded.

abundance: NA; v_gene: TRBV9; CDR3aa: ATGDREGLHTGELF
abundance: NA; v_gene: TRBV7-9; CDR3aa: ASSPDRAHRYGYT
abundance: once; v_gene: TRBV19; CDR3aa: ASSPGPDNYGYT
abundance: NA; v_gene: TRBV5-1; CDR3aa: ASFLGTGGTNEQF
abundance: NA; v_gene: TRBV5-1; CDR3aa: ASSLTGRQPQH
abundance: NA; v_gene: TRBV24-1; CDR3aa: ATSDFKEDLDTQY
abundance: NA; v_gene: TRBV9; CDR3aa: ASSEVGSPRNNYGYT
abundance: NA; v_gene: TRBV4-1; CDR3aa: ASAGQGADEQY
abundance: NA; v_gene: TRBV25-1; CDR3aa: ASSAQGAGGYT
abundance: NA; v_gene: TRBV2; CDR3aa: ASSHPAGDPFNYGYT
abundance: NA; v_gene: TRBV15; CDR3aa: ATSYRDSTYEQY
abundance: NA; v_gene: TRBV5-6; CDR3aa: ASSFMLAGGSDQETQY
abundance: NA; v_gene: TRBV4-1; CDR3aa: ASSPYLWGTPTDTQY
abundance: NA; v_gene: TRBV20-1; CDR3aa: SATDRGTEAF
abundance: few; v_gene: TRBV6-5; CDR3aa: ASSYRHDQPQH
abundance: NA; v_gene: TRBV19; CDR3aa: ASKPGMQETQY
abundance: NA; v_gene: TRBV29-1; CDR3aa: SVVVENSNQPQH
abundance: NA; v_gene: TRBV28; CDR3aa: ASSFPGGGVWGYT
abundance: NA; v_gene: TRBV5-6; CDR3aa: ASSAGGGQPQH
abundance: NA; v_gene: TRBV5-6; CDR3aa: ASSFSTNYGYT
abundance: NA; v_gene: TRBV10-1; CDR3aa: ASSEPPGGYIADTQY
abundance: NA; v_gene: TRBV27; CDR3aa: ASSLLSSGDRGPQH
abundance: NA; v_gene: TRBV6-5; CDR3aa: ASRGIRPYGYT
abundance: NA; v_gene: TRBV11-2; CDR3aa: ASSFLRTSGGSYEQF
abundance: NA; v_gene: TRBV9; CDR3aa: ASSVTDSNQPQH
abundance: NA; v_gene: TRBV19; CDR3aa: ASSIGQGISEAF
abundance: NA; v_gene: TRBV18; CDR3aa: ASSLTGSTEAF
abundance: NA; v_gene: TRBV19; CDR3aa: ASLNPRTGFTGELF
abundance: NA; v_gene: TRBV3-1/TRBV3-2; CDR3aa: ASSQESGGHNEQF
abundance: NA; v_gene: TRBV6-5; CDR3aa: ASSYTRTSYGYT
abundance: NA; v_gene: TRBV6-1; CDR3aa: ASSDRGPSLVLNEQF
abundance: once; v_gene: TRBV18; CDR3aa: ASSVPGTDTQY
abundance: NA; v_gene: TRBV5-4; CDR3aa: ASSSATGADYGYT
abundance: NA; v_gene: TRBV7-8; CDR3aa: ASSSRQAHNEQF
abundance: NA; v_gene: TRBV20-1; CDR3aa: SAGGVGEQY
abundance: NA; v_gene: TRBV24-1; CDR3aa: ATSDLGQAYEQY
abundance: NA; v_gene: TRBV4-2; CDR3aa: ASSQDIRLWTYEQY
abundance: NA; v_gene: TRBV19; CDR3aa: ASSISRSRGLILGTEAF
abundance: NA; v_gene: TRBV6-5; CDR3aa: ASSYSRGTEAF
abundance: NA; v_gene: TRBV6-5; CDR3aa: ASSYGTGSSNYGYT
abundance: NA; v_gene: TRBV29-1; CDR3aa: SGRGGTDTQY
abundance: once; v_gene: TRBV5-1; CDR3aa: ASSLAGSGNTIY
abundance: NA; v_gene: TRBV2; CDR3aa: ASSEALRRQPEPNEKLF
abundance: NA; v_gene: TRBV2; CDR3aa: ASGRGQGMGSPLH
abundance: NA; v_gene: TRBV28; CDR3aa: ASTSRHEQY
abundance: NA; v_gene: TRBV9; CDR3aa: ASSVAWGTGELF
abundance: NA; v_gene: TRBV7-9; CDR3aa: ASSLSQGADTQY
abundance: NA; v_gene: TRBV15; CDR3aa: AASRERNEAF
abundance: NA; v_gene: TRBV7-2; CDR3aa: ASSFVGFGQPQH
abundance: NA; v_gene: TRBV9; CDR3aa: ASSLRQSQVYGYT
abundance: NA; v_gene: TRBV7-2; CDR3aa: ASSLEGLIGTEAF
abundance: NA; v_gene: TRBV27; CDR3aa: ASRSSSYNSPLH
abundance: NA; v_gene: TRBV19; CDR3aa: ASTSRGRGANVLT
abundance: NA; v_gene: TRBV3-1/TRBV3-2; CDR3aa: ASSQWRVGTEAF
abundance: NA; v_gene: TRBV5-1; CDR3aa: ASSADSRGRYGYNSPLH
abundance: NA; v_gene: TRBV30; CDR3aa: AWSILGSGNTIY